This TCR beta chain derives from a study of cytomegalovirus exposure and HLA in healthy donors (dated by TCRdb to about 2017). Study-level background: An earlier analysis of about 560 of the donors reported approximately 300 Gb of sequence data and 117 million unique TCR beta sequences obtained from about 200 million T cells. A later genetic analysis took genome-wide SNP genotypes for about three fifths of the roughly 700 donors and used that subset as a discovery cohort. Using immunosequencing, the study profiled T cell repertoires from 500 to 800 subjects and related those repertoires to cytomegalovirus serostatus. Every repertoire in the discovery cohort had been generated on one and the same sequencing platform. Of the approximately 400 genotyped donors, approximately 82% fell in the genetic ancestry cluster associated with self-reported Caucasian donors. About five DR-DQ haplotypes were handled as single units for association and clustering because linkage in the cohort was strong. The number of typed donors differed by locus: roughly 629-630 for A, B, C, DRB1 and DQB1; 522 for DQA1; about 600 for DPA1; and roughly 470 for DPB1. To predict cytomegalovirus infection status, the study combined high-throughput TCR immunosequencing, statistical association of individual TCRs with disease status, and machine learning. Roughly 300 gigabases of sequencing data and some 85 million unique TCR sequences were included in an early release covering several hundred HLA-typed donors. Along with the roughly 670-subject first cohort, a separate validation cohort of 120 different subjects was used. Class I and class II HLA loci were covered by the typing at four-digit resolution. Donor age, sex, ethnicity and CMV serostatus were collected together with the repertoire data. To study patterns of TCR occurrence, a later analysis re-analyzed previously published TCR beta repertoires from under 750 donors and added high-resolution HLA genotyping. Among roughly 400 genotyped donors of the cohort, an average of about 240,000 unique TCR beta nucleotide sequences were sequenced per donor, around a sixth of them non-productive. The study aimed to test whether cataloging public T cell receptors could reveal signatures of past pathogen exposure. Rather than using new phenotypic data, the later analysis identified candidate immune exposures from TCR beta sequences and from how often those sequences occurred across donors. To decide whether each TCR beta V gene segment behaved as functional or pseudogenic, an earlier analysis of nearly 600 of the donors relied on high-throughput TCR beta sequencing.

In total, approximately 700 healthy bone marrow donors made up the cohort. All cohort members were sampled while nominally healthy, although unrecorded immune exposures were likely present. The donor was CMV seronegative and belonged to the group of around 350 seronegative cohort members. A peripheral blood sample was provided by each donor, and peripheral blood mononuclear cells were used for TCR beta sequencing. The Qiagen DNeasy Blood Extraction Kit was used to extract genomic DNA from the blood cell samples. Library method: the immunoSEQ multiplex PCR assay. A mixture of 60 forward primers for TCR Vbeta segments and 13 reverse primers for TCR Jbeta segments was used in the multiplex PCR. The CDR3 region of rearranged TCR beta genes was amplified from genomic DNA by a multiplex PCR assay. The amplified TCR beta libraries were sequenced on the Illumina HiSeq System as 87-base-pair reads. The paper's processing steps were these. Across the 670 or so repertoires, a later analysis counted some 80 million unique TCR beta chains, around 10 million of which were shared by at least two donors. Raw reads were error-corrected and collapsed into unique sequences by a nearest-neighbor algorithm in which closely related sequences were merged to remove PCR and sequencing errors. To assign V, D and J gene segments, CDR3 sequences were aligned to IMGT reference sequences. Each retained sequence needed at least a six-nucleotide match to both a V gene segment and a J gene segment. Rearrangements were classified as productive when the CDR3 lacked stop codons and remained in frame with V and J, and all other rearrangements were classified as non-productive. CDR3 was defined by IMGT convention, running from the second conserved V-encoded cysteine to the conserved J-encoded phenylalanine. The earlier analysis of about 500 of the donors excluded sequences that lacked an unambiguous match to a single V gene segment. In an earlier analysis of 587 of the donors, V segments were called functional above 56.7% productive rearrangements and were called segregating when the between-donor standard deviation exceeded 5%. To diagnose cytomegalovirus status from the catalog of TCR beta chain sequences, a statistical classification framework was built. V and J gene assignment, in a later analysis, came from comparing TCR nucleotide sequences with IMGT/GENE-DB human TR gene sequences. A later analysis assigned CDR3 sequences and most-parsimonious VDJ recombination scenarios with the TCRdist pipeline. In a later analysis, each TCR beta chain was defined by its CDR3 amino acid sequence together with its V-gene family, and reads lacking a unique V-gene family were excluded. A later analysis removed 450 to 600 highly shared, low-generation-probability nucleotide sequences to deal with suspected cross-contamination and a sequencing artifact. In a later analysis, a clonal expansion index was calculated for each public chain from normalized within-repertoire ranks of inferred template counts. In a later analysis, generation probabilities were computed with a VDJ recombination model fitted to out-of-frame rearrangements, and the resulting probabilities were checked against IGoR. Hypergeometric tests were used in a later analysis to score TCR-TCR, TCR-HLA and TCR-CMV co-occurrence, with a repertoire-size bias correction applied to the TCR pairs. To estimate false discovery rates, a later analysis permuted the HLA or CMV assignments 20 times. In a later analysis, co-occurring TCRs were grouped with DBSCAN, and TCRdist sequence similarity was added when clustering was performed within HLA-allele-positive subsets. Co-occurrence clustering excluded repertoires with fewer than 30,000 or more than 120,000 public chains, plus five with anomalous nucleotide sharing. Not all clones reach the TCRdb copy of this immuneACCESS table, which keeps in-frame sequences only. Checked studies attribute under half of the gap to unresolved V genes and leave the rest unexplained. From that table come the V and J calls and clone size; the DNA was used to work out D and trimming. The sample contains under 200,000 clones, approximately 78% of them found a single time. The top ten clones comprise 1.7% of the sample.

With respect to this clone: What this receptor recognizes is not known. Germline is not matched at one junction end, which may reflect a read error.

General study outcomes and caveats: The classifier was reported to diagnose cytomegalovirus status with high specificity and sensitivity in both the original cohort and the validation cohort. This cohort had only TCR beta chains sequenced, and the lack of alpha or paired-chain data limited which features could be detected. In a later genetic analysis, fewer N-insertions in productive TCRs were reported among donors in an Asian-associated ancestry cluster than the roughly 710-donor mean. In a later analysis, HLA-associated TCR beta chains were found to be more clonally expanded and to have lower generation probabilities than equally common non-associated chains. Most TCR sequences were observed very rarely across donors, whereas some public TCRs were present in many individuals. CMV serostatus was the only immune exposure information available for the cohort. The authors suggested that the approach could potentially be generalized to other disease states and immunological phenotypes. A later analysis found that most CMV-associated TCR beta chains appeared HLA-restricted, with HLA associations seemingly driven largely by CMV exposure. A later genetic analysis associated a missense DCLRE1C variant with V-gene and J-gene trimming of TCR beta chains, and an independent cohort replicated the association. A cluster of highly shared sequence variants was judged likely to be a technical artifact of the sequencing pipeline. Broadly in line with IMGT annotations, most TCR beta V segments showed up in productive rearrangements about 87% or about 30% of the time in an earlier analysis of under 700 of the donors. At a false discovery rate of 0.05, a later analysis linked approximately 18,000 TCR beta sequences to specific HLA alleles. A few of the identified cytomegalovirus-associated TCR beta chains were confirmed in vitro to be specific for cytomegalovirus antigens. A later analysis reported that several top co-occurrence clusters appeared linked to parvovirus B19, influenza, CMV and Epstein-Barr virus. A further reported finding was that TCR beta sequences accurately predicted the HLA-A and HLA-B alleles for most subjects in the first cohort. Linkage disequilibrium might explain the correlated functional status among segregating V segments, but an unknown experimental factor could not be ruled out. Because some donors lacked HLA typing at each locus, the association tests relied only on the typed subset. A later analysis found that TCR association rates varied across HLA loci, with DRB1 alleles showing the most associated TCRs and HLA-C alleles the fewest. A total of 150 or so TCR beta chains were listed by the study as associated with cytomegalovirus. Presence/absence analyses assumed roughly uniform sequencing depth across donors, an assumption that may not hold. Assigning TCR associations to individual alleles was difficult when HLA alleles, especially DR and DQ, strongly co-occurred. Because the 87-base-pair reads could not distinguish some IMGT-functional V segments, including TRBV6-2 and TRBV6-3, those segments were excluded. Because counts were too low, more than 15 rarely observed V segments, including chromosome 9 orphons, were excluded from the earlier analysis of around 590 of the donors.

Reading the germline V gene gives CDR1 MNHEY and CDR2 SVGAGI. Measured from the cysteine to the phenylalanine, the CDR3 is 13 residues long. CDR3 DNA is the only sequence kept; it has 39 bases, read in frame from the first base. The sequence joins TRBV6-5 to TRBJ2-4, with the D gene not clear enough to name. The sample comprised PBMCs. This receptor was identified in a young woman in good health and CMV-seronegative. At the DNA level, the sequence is TGTGCCAGCAGTAACTCCACAAAAAACATTCAGTACTTC. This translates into CASSNSTKNIQYF.